This is a list of T cell receptor beta chains from one sample in a study of immune heterogeneity within non-small cell lung tumors. TCRdb ran MiXCR on the multiplex PCR reads and lists one entry per CDR3 protein. The sample yields a few thousand distinct CDR3 sequences, approximately 50% seen once. Source material: lung tumor tissue. The receptors derive from a woman aged 60-75 years with non-small cell lung cancer. Both conserved end residues are trimmed from each CDR3. D genes are given only for firm matches. Rows give clone size only sometimes, using once, few, many, or a class for an expanded clone.

D	size	V	J	CDR3
NA	once	TRBV6-1	TRBJ2-2	ASRRNTGELF
NA	NA	TRBV5-5	TRBJ1-6	ASSLYGGGNSPLH
NA	NA	TRBV30	TRBJ2-1	AWSVKGGSSYNEQF
TRBD2	NA	TRBV6-5	TRBJ2-1	ASSYSRTSGIEQF
TRBD2	NA	TRBV19	TRBJ2-5	ASSGLAGAATQY
NA	NA	TRBV7-9	TRBJ2-7	ASSLVGGVQY
NA	NA	TRBV15	TRBJ1-1	ATSRLGTEAF
TRBD2	few	TRBV24-1	TRBJ2-5	ATSDLGAGEETQY
NA	NA	TRBV20-1	TRBJ2-1	SARDSTGSIPYNEQF
NA	few	TRBV7-9	TRBJ2-7	ASSSQNYGGRGQY
NA	NA	TRBV28	TRBJ2-1	ASSSVRVLARPSYNEQF
NA	NA	TRBV6-1	TRBJ1-3	ASSPEGDTIY
TRBD2	few	TRBV19	TRBJ2-2	ASRTSGYTGELF
NA	large	TRBV19	TRBJ2-7	ASSIGYEQY
NA	NA	TRBV12-3/TRBV12-4	TRBJ1-2	ASGSRNGYGYT
NA	few	TRBV6-1	TRBJ1-1	ASTGDLVAF
NA	few	TRBV20-1	TRBJ1-6	SAETGEGPPH
NA	NA	TRBV6-1	TRBJ1-1	ASSEFGSRRNTEAF
NA	large	TRBV30	TRBJ2-7	AWSVRAGNFYEQY
TRBD1	NA	TRBV6-1	TRBJ1-1	ASTGTGEWAMNTEAF
TRBD1	NA	TRBV19	TRBJ1-3	ASSDRGGNTIY
TRBD1	few	TRBV20-1	TRBJ2-2	SAPGTGLHGELF
NA	NA	TRBV28	TRBJ2-7	ASRVRKATYEQY
TRBD1	NA	TRBV30	TRBJ2-2	AWGQGAPGELF
NA	NA	TRBV2	TRBJ2-5	ASNTPGETQY
NA	NA	TRBV20-1	TRBJ1-4	SPLGNEKLF
NA	few	TRBV5-6	TRBJ2-7	ASSAGSSEQY
NA	few	TRBV5-1	TRBJ1-6	ASSLGTGNNSPLH
NA	NA	TRBV11-3	TRBJ2-2	ASSLEWQGDLF
NA	NA	TRBV9	TRBJ2-1	ASSVAYNEQF
NA	NA	TRBV28	TRBJ2-7	ASSLPSKGEQY
NA	NA	TRBV7-2	TRBJ2-7	ASSLRVEVEQY
TRBD1	few	TRBV7-6	TRBJ1-4	ASSLTGVEKLF
TRBD2	NA	TRBV5-1	TRBJ2-3	ASSLEMSGRGGTDTQY
TRBD2	large	TRBV28	TRBJ2-7	ASSLYLAGRSSYEQY
NA	NA	TRBV19	TRBJ1-2	ASSISRVEGYT
NA	once	TRBV27	TRBJ1-4	ASSFNGGREKLF
NA	NA	TRBV29-1	TRBJ2-1	SGDYSYNEQF
NA	NA	TRBV6-1	TRBJ2-7	ASKEADLSYEQY
NA	NA	TRBV9	TRBJ2-7	ASSEGLGLYEQY
NA	NA	TRBV4-1	TRBJ1-1	ASSPGTLTEAF
NA	NA	TRBV2	TRBJ1-2	ASSEGGQGRSGYT
NA	NA	TRBV19	TRBJ1-6	ASTTDSENSPLH
NA	few	TRBV5-1	TRBJ2-3	ASSSLRGRTDTQY
TRBD2	NA	TRBV3-1	TRBJ2-2	ASSRGLARANGGELF
NA	NA	TRBV20-1	TRBJ1-5	SAPLQGINSNQPQH
NA	large	TRBV20-1	TRBJ1-1	SARGPITEAF
NA	NA	TRBV7-9	TRBJ2-3	ATRGTNSTDTQY
NA	NA	TRBV6-1	TRBJ1-2	ASSETTRTVYYGYT
NA	few	TRBV10-1	TRBJ2-7	ASSESNRAHEQY
NA	NA	TRBV27	TRBJ2-7	ASSSNSEGDYEQY
TRBD1	NA	TRBV18	TRBJ2-6	ASSPRTGDGANVLT
NA	NA	TRBV29-1	TRBJ2-1	SVTGRNEQF
NA	NA	TRBV6-4	TRBJ2-6	ASSDESSGSGANVLT
TRBD1	NA	TRBV6-2/TRBV6-3	TRBJ2-7	ASRDRVNEQY